This entry concerns a single TCR beta chain. What this receptor recognizes is not known. Qualities for individual bases were not recorded, and no much larger clone is one base off. The entry originates in a study of cytomegalovirus exposure and HLA in healthy donors (dated by TCRdb to about 2017). Regarding the complete study: A later analysis indicated that the 95 to 150 validation repertoires were generated on the platform also employed for the 666 repertoires of the first cohort. The study was designed to test whether signatures of past pathogen exposure could be identified by cataloging public T cell receptors. Besides the first cohort of 666 subjects, a separate validation cohort made up of 120 different subjects was used. To predict cytomegalovirus infection status, the study brought together high-throughput TCR immunosequencing, statistical association of individual TCRs with disease status, and machine learning. Broader findings and caveats from the paper: Most TCR sequences were observed very rarely across donors, whereas some public TCRs were present in many individuals. The authors suggested that the approach could potentially be extended to other disease states and immunological phenotypes. Of the cluster scores, 90% to 95% were above 0 in a later analysis, which found that TCRs clustered in the first cohort also tended to co-occur in the 120 validation repertoires. In the study, about 150 TCR beta chains were listed as associated with cytomegalovirus. A later analysis lacked HLA typing for the validation cohort, so it scored co-occurrence in that cohort across all 110 or so repertoires. In vitro tests confirmed that three of the cytomegalovirus-associated TCR beta chains recognize cytomegalovirus antigens. Cytomegalovirus status was reported to be diagnosed by the classifier with high specificity and sensitivity in both the original and validation cohorts.

Separate from the approximately 670-subject first cohort, the validation cohort of around 130 subjects was the group to which the donors belonged. CDR1 and CDR2, per the germline V gene, are SGHRS and YFSETQ. V and J are truncated by 1 base and 5 bases respectively, leaving an intervening sequence of 10 bases. The CDR3 runs 13 amino acids, cysteine and phenylalanine included. Only CDR3 DNA is held: 39 bases, read in frame from base 1. Libraries were constructed by the immunoSEQ multiplex PCR assay. From the authors' description of their analysis: A statistical classification framework was built for diagnosing cytomegalovirus status from the catalog of TCR beta chain sequences. TCRdb stores this immuneACCESS table with in-frame sequences only. Part of the clones is absent; in the studies checked, under half of the shortfall reflects unresolved V genes, and no reason is known for the rest. The V and J calls and the clone size are those of that table, but D and trimming were determined from the DNA. The sample contains about 74,000 clones, roughly 94% of them found a single time. The ten largest make up 1.5% to 2% of the sample.

Sequenced input: PBMCs. The receptor was isolated from a woman aged 18-29 years in good health and CMV-seropositive. The chain is made from TRBV5-1 and TRBJ2-7, and possibly TRBD2, on 6 matching bases. Read as DNA, the sequence is TGCGCCAGCAGCTTGTCGGAGGGTGACGAGCAGTACTTC. The translation is CASSLSEGDEQYF.